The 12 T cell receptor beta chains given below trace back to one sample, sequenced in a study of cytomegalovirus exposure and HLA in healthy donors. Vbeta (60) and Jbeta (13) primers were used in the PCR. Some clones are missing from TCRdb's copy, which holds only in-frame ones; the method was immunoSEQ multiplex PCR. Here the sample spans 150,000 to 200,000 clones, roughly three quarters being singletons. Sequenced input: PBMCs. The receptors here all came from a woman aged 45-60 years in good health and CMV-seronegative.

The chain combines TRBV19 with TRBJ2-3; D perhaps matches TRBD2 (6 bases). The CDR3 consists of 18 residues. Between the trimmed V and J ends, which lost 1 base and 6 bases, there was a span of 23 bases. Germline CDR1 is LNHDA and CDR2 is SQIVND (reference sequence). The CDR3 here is CASSIGGVAGVFLDTQYF. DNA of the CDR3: TGTGCCAGTAGTATAGGGGGGGTAGCTGGCGTTTTTTTGGATACGCAGTATTTT.

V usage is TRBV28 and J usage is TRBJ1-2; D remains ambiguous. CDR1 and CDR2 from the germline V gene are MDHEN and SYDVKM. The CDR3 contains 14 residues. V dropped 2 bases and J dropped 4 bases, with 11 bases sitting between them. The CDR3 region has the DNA TGTGCCAGCAGTTTAGGTGGCGGCAGCTATGGCTACACCTTC. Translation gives CASSLGGGSYGYTF.

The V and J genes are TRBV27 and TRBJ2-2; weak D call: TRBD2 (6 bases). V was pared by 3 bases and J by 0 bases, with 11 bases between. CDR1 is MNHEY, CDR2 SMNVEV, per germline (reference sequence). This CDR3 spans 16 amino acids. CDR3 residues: CASSFERVSNTGELFF. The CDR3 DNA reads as TGTGCCAGCAGTTTTGAGCGGGTCTCGAACACCGGGGAGCTGTTTTTT.

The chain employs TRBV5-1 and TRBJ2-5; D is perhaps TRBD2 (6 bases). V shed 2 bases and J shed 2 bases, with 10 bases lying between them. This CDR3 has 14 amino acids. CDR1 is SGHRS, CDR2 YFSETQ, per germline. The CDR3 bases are TGCGCCAGCAGCTTCGGGGGAGGTCAAGAGACCCAGTACTTC. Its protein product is CASSFGGGQETQYF.

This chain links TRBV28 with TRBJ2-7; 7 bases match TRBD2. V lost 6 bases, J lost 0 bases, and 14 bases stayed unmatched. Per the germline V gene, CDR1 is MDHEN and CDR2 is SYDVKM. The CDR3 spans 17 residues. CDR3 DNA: TGTGCCAGCAGCCCCTCGGGTGCGGGACTAAGCTCCTACGAGCAGTACTTC. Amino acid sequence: CASSPSGAGLSSYEQYF.

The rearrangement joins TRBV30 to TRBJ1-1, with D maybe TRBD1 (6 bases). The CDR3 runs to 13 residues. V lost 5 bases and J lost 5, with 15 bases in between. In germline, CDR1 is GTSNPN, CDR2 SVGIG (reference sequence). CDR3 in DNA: TGTGCCTGGTCGGACAGCCTGCGGACTGAAGCTTTCTTT. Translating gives CAWSDSLRTEAFF.

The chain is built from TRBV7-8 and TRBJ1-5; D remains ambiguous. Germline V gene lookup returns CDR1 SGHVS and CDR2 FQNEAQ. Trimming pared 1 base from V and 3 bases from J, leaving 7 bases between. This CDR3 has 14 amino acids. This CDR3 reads CASSLERSNQPQHF. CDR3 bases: TGTGCCAGCAGCTTAGAGCGTTCCAATCAGCCCCAGCATTTT.

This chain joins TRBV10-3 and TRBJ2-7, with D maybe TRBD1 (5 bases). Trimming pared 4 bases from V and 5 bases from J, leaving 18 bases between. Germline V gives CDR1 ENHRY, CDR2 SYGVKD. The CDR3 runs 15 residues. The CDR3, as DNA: TGTGCCATCAGTGCGACGCAGGGAAAACCGGACGAGCAGTACTTC. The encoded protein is CAISATQGKPDEQYF.

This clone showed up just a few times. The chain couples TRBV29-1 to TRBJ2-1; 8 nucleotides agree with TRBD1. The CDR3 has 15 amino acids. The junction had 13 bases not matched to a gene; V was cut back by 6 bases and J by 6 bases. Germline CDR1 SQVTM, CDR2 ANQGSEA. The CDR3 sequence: CSVVGGQVNPNEQFF. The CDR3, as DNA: TGCAGCGTGGTCGGGGGACAGGTTAACCCCAATGAGCAGTTCTTC.

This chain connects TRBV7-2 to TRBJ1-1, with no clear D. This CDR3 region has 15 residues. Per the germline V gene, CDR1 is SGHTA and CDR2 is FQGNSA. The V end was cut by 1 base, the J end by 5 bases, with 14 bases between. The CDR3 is CASSLDVGARTEAFF. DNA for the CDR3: TGTGCCAGCAGCTTAGACGTGGGAGCGAGGACTGAAGCTTTCTTT. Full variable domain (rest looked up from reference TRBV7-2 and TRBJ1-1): GAGVSQSPSNKVTEKGKDVELRCDPISGHTALYWYRQSLGQGLEFLIYFQGNSAPDKSGLPSDRFSAERTGGSVSTLTIQRTQQEDSAVYLCASSLDVGARTEAFFGQGTRLTVV.

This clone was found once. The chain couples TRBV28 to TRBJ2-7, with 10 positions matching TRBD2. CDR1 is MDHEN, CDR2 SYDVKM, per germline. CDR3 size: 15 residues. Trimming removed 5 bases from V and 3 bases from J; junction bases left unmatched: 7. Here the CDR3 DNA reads TGTGCCAGCAGTGGGGGGGTAGCGGGAGGCTACGAGCAGTACTTC. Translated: CASSGGVAGGYEQYF.

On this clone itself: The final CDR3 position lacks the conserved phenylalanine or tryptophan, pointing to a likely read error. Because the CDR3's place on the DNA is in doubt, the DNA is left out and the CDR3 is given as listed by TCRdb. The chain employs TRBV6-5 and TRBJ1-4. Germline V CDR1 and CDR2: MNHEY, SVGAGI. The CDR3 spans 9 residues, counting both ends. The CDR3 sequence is CASSPRTGL.